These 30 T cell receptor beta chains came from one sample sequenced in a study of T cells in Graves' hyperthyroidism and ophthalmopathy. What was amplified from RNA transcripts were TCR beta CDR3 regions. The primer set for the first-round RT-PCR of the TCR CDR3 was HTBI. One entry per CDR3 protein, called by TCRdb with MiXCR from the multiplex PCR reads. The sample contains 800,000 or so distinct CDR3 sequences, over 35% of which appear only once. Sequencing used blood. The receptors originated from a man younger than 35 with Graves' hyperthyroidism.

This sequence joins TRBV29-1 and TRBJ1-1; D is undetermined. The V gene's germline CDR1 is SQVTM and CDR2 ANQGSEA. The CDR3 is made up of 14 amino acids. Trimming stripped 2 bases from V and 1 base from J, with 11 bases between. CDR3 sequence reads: CSVEIGRQNTEAFF. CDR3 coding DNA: TGCAGCGTTGAAATTGGTAGACAGAACACTGAAGCTTTCTTT.

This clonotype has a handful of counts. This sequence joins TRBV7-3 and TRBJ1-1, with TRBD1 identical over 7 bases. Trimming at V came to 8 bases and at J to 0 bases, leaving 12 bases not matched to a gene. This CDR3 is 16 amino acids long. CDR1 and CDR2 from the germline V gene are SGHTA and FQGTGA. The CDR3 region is CASARPGQLVNTEAFF. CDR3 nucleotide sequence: TGTGCCAGCGCCCGACCGGGACAGCTCGTGAACACTGAAGCTTTCTTT.

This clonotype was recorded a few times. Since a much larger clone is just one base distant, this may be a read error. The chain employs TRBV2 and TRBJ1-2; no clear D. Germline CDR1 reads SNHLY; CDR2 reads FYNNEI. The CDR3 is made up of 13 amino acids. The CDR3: CASSSAANCGYTF. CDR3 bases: TGTGCCAGCTCTTCGGCCGCCAACTGTGGCTACACCTTC.

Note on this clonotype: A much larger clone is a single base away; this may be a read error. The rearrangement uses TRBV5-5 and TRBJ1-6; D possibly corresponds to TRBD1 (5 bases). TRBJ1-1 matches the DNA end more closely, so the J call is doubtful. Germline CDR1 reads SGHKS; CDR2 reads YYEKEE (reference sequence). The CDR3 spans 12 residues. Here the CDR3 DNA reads TGTGCCAGCAGCGGGGGGATCCGTGAAGCTTTCTTT. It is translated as CASSGGIREAFF.

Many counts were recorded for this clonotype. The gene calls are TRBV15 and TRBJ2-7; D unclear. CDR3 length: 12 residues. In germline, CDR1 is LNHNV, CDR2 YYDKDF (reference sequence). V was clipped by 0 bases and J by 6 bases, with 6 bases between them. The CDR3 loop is CATSRDGLEQYF. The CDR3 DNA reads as TGTGCCACCAGCAGAGATGGTCTCGAGCAGTACTTC.

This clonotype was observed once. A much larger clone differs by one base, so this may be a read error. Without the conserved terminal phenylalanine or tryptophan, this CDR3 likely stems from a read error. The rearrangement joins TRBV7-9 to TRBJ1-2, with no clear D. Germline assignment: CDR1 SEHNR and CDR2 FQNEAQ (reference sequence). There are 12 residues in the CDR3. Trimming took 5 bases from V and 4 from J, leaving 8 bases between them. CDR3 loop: CASSRGGYGYTL. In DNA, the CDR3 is TGTGCCAGCAGCCGAGGAGGCTATGGCTACACCCTC.

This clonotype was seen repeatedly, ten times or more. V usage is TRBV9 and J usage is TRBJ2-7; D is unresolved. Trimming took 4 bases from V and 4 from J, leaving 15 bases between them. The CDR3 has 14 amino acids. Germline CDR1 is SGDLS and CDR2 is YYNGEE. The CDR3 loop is CASSSPGLPYEQYF. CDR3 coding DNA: TGTGCCAGCAGCTCCCCCGGCCTACCTTACGAGCAGTACTTC. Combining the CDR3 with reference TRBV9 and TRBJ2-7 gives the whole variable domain DSGVTQTPKHLITATGQRVTLRCSPRSGDLSVYWYQQSLDQGLQFLIQYYNGEERAKGNILERFSAQQFPDLHSELNLSSLELGDSALYFCASSSPGLPYEQYFGPGTRLTVT.

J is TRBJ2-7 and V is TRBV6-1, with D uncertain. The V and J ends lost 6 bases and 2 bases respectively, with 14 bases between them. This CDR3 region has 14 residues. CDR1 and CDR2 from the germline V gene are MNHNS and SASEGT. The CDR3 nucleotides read TGTGCCAGCAGGGTTGGTGGGGTGGCCTACGAGCAGTACTTC. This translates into CASRVGGVAYEQYF.

This CDR3 is CASSPQGAIEAFF. The CDR3 nucleotides read TGTGCCAGCAGTCCTCAGGGAGCTATAGAAGCTTTCTTT. The V and J genes are TRBV6-5 and TRBJ1-1; possibly TRBD1 for D (5 bases). The CDR3 contains 13 residues. In germline, CDR1 is MNHEY, CDR2 SVGAGI. Trimming removed 5 bases at V and 8 bases at J, with 15 bases between.

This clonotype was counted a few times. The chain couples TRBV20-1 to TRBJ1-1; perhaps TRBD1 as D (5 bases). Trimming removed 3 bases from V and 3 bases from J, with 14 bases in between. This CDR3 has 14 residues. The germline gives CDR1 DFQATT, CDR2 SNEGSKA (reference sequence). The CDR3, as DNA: TGCAGTGCTAGGGTGGGGGGTACGGACACTGAAGCTTTCTTT. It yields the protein CSARVGGTDTEAFF.

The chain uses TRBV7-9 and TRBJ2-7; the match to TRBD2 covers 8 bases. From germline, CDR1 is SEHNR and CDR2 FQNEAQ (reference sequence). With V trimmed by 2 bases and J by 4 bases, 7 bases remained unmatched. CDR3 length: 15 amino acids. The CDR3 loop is CASSLPLAGTYEQYF. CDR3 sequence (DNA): TGTGCCAGCAGCTTACCCTTAGCGGGAACTTACGAGCAGTACTTC.

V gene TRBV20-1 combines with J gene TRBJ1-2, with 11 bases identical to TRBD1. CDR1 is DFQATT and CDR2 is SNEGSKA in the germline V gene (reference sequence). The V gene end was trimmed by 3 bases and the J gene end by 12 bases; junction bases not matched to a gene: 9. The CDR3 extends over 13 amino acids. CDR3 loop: CSASDKGTGGDTF. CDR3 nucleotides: TGCAGTGCTAGTGATAAGGGGACAGGGGGTGACACCTTC.

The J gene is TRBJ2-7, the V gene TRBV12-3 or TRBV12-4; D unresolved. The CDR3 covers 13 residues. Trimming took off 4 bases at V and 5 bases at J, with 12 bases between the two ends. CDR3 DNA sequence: TGTGCCAGCAGTTCGACCCCTAGGGACGAGCAGTACTTC. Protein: CASSSTPRDEQYF.

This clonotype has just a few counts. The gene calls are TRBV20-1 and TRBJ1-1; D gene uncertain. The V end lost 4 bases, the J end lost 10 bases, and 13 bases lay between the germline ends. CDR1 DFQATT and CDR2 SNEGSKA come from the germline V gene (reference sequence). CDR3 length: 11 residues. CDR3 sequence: CSATNGRVAFF. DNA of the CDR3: TGCAGTGCTACAAACGGGCGGGTAGCTTTCTTT.

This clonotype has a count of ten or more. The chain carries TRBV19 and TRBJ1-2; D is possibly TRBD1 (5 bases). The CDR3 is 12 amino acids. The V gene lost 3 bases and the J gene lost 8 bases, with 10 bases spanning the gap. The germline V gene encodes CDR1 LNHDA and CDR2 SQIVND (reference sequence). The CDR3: CASSIGEGGYTF. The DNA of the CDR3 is TGTGCCAGTAGTATCGGCGAGGGGGGCTACACCTTC.

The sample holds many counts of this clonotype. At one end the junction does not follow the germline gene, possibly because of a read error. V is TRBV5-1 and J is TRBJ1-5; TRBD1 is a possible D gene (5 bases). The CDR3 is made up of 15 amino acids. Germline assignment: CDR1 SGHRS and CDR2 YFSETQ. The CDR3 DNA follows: TGTGCCAGCAGCTTAGGAGGGGCCAGCAATCAGCCCCAGCATTTT. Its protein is CASSLGGASNQPQHF.

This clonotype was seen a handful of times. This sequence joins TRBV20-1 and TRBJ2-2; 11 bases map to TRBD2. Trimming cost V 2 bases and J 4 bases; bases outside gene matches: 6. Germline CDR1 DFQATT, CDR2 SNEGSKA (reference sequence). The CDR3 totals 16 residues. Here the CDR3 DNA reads TGCAGTGCTAGACCCGGGACTAGCGGCGGCACCGGGGAGCTGTTTTTT. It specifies CSARPGTSGGTGELFF.

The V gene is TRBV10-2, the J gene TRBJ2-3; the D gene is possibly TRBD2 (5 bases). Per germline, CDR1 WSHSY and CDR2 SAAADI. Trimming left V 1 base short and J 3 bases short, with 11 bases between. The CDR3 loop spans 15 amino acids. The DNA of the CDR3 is TGCGCCAGCAGTGAGTATGTCGGGGAAACAGATACGCAGTATTTT. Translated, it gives CASSEYVGETDTQYF.

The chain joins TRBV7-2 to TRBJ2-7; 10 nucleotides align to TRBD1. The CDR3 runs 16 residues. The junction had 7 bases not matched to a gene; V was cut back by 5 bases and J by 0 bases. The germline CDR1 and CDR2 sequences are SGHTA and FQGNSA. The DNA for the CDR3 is TGTGCCAGCAGCCTGACGGGACAGGGGAGCTCCTACGAGCAGTACTTC. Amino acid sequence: CASSLTGQGSSYEQYF.

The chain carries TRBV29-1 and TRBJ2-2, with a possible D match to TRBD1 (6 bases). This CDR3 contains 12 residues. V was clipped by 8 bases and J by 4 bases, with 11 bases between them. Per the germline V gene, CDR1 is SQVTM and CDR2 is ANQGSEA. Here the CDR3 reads CSSGTLTGELFF. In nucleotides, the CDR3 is TGCAGCTCCGGGACACTCACCGGGGAGCTGTTTTTT.

CDR3 DNA sequence: TGCAGCTTTAGCGGGGCCTACGAGCAGTACTTC. It specifies CSFSGAYEQYF. The V gene is TRBV29-1, the J gene TRBJ2-7; 8 nucleotides agree with TRBD2. The germline V gene has CDR1 SQVTM and CDR2 ANQGSEA. With V trimmed by 8 bases and J by 2 bases, 2 bases remained unmatched. The CDR3 length is 11 residues.

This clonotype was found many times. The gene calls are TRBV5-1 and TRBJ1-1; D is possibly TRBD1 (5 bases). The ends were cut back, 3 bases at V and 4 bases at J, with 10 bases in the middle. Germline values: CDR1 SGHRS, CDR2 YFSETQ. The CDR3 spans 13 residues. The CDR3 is CASSSQVSTEAFF. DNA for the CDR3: TGCGCCAGCAGCTCACAGGTTTCCACTGAAGCTTTCTTT.

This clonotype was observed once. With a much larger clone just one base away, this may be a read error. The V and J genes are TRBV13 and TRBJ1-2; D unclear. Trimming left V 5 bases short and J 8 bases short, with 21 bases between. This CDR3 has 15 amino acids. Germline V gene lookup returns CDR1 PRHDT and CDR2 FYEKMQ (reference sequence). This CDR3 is CASSVEAAPSEGYTF. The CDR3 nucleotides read TGTGCCAGCAGCGTAGAGGCGGCGCCTTCTGAGGGCTACACCTTC.

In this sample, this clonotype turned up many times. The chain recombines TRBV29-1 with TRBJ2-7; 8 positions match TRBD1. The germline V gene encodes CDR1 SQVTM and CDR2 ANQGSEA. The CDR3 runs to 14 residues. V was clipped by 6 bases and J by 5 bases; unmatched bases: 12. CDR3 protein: CSVPRQGTSDEQYF. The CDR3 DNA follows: TGCAGCGTACCCCGACAGGGGACGTCTGACGAGCAGTACTTC.

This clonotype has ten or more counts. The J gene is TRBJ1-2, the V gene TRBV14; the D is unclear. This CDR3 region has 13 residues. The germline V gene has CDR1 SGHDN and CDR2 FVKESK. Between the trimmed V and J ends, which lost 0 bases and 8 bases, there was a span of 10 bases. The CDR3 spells CASSQERVGGYTF. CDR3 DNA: TGTGCCAGCAGCCAAGAGCGGGTGGGCGGCTACACCTTC.

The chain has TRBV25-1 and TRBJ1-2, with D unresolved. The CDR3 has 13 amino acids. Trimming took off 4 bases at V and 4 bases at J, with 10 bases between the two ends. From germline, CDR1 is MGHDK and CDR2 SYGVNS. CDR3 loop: CASSALAPYGYTF. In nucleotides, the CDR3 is TGTGCCAGCAGTGCTCTGGCCCCCTATGGCTACACCTTC.

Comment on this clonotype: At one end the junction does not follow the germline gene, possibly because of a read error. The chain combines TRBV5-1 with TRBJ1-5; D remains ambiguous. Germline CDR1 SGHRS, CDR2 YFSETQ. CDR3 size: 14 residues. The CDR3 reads CASSLGSSNRPQHF. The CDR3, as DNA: TGCGCCAGCAGCTTGGGCAGTAGCAATCGGCCCCAGCATTTT.

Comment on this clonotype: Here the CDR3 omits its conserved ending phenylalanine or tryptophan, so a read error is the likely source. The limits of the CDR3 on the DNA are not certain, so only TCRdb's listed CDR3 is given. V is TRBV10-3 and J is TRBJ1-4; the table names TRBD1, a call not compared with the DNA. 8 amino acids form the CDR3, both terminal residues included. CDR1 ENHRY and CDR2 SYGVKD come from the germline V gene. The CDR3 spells CAISAQGV.

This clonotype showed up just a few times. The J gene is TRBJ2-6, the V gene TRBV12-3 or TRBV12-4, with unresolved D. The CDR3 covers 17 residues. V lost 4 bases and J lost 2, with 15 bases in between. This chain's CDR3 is CASSYAVKLTGANVLTF. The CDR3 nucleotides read TGTGCCAGCAGTTATGCGGTCAAACTTACTGGGGCCAACGTCCTGACTTTC.

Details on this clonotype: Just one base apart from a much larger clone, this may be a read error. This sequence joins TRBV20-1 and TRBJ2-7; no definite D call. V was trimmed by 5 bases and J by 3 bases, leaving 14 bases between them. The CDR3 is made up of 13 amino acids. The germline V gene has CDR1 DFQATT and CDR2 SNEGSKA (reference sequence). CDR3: CSAAWAGVYEQYF. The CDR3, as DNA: TGCAGTGCTGCCTGGGCAGGAGTCTACGAGCAGTACTTC.